The T cell receptor (beta chain) under discussion was sequenced for a study of radiation and T cells in renal cell carcinoma. Clones were read by immunoSEQ multiplex PCR, and TCRdb kept only the in-frame ones, dropping some. The sample has about 90,000 clones, 75% to 85% seen once; the top ten hold 6.5% to 8%. The V segment lost 7 bases and the J segment 5 bases; nucleotides outside the gene matches: 10. The germline V gene has CDR1 MNHEY and CDR2 SMNVEV (reference sequence). The CDR3 length is 14 residues. Sample time point: blood 4 weeks post-SBRT, at nephrectomy. Treatment indicated: 15 Gy SBRT to primary tumor, nephrectomy 4 weeks later.

The source material was blood, sampled from a patient whose treatment included radiotherapy and nephrectomy. V usage is TRBV27 and J usage is TRBJ2-7, with 8 bases matching TRBD2. The origin of this receptor is a man aged 60 to 75 with renal cell carcinoma. CDR3 sequence: CASTQTSGSHEQYF. In DNA form, the CDR3 reads TGTGCCAGCACCCAAACCAGCGGGAGCCACGAGCAGTACTTC.